A single sample is the source of the 25 T cell receptor beta chains below, sequenced in a study of beta chain features in type 1 diabetes. The isolated RNA, all of it, was reverse transcribed, so expressed TCRB transcripts were what got sequenced. Measured with immunoSEQ multiplex PCR; TCRdb has only the in-frame clones, and not every one. This table holds a few hundred thousand clones, roughly 12% found once. Source material: naive CD4+ T cells from blood. The origin of the receptors is a man between 18 and 29 years old in good health.

The rearrangement links TRBV7-2 to TRBJ2-3; 11 bases are shared with TRBD2. The CDR3 is 15 residues long. Germline-derived CDR1 and CDR2 are SGHTA and FQGNSA. V gave up 5 bases and J gave up 5 bases; unmatched junction bases: 6. This CDR3 reads CASSALAGDEDTQYF. CDR3 coding DNA: TGTGCCAGCAGCGCACTAGCGGGAGACGAAGATACGCAGTATTTT.

The V gene is TRBV28, the J gene TRBJ2-5, with D hard to call. CDR1 and CDR2 from the germline V gene are MDHEN and SYDVKM. The CDR3 has 12 amino acids. The V and J ends lost 6 bases and 1 base respectively, with 6 bases between them. The CDR3 loop is CASSVFQETQYF. DNA of the CDR3: TGTGCCAGCAGCGTTTTCCAAGAGACCCAGTACTTC.

This clone showed up just a few times. This rearrangement joins TRBV21-1 to TRBJ1-1. TRBV21-1 is recorded as a pseudogene. The CDR3 contains 17 residues. In DNA form, the CDR3 reads TGTGCCAGCAGCGCTGGGATGGGGATTCAGGGAGGTGCTGAAGCTTTCTTT. As protein: CASSAGMGIQGGAEAFF.

This chain links TRBV9 with TRBJ2-1, with D possibly being TRBD2 (5 bases). Trimming pared 4 bases from V and 9 bases from J, leaving 11 bases between. Germline CDR1 is SGDLS and CDR2 is YYNGEE. The CDR3 runs 12 residues. The CDR3 region is CASSPRGSEQFF. Written as DNA, the CDR3 is TGTGCCAGCAGCCCCCGAGGGAGTGAGCAGTTCTTC.

This clone has only a few counts. The gene calls are TRBV19 and TRBJ2-4, with D tentatively TRBD1 (7 bases). Germline lookup yields CDR1 LNHDA and CDR2 SQIVND (reference sequence). The V and J ends lost 4 bases and 5 bases respectively, with 9 bases between them. The CDR3 contains 13 residues. This chain's CDR3 is CASSSGTENIQYF. DNA of the CDR3: TGTGCCAGTAGTAGCGGGACAGAAAACATTCAGTACTTC.

The chain links TRBV5-4 to TRBJ2-7, with 10 bases fitting TRBD1. CDR1 and CDR2 (germline): SGHNT, YYREEE (reference sequence). J lost 2 bases, V lost 9 bases, and 2 bases had no gene match. CDR3 length equals 12 residues. The CDR3 region is CATGQGAYEQYF. In DNA form, the CDR3 reads TGTGCCACCGGACAGGGGGCCTACGAGCAGTACTTC. The full variable domain, in which reference TRBV5-4 and TRBJ2-7 provide the parts outside the CDR3, is ETGVTQSPTHLIKTRGQQVTLRCSSQSGHNTVSWYQQALGQGPQFIFQYYREEENGRGNFPPRFSGLQFPNYSSELNVNALELDDSALYLCATGQGAYEQYFGPGTRLTVT.

This sequence joins TRBV28 and TRBJ1-1, with a possible D match to TRBD1 (6 bases). From germline, CDR1 is MDHEN and CDR2 SYDVKM. This CDR3 has 14 residues. The ends were cut back, 2 bases at V and 5 bases at J, with 12 bases in the middle. The CDR3 DNA follows: TGTGCCAGCAGTTTAACAGGGTCGATGACTGAAGCTTTCTTT. Residues: CASSLTGSMTEAFF.

This clone was seen a handful of times. V gene TRBV7-2 combines with J gene TRBJ2-7; D call uncertain. Germline CDR1 and CDR2: SGHTA and FQGNSA. V lost 6 bases, J lost 2 bases, and 11 bases lay in between. This CDR3 has 13 residues. The CDR3 loop reads CASSQRRAYEQYF. The CDR3 DNA reads TGTGCCAGCAGTCAGAGACGGGCCTACGAGCAGTACTTC.

This clone turned up a few times. The chain uses TRBV6-6 and TRBJ1-6, with D possibly being TRBD1 (5 bases). Germline CDR1 is MNHNY and CDR2 is SVGAGI (reference sequence). This CDR3 contains 15 residues. Between the trimmed V and J ends, which lost 0 bases and 7 bases, there was a span of 10 bases. CDR3 sequence: CASSYSQGRNSPLHF. The CDR3 nucleotides read TGTGCCAGCAGTTACTCTCAGGGCCGGAATTCACCCCTCCACTTT.

In its sample, this clone was seen a few times. The chain recombines TRBV4-2 with TRBJ2-1, with D unresolved. The V gene's germline CDR1 is LGHNA and CDR2 YNFKEQ. The CDR3 length is 13 residues. V was cut by 1 base and J by 3 bases, with 4 bases left in between. CDR3 nucleotides: TGTGCCAGCAGCCAAGTTAACTACAATGAGCAGTTCTTC. This codes for CASSQVNYNEQFF.

The J gene is TRBJ2-5, the V gene TRBV7-2, with a tentative D call TRBD1 (6 bases). The end of the DNA aligns better with TRBJ2-7, so the J call may be wrong. Germline CDR1 and CDR2: SGHTA and FQGNSA. This CDR3 spans 14 amino acids. The CDR3 sequence: CASSLGTEWGEQYF. DNA for the CDR3: TGTGCCAGCAGCTTAGGGACAGAGTGGGGCGAGCAGTACTTC.

The chain employs TRBV10-3 and TRBJ2-7; the match to TRBD2 covers 14 bases. The CDR3 totals 14 residues. The V gene end was trimmed by 6 bases and the J gene end by 4 bases; junction bases not matched to a gene: 2. Per the germline V gene, CDR1 is ENHRY and CDR2 is SYGVKD. The CDR3 here is CAIRGTSGSYEQYF. In nucleotides, the CDR3 is TGTGCCATCAGGGGGACTAGCGGGAGTTACGAGCAGTACTTC.

J is TRBJ2-5 and V is TRBV6-5; tentatively, D is TRBD1 (6 bases). Trimming pared 0 bases from V and 2 bases from J, leaving 10 bases between. Per the germline V gene, CDR1 is MNHEY and CDR2 is SVGAGI. CDR3 length: 15 amino acids. This CDR3 is CASSYSWTVQETQYF. The CDR3 DNA sequence: TGTGCCAGCAGTTACTCTTGGACAGTACAAGAGACCCAGTACTTC.

On this clone: The sample holds other DNA sequences that translate to the same CDR3. The chain recombines TRBV7-3 with TRBJ2-3; perhaps TRBD1 as D (6 bases). This CDR3 is 13 amino acids long. The ends were cut back, 6 bases at V and 1 base at J, with 8 bases in the middle. Germline V gives CDR1 SGHTA, CDR2 FQGTGA. CDR3 protein: CASSPGGTDTQYF. The CDR3 DNA reads as TGTGCCAGCAGTCCAGGGGGCACAGATACGCAGTATTTT. Complete variable domain (other parts from reference TRBV7-3 and TRBJ2-3): GAGVSQTPSNKVTEKGKYVELRCDPISGHTALYWYRQSLGQGPEFLIYFQGTGAADDSGLPNDRFFAVRPEGSVSTLKIQRTERGDSAVYLCASSPGGTDTQYFGPGTRLTVL.

The table lists this clone with a few counts. A read error may account for a junction end that differs from germline. This chain links TRBV4-2 with TRBJ2-7; 13 nucleotides match TRBD2. Looked up from germline, CDR1 is LGHNA and CDR2 is YNFKEQ. This CDR3 contains 19 residues. In nucleotides, the CDR3 is TGTGCCAGCAGCCAAGAGAAAGGACTAGCGGGAGTAAGCTCCTCCGAGCAGTACTTC. Its translation is CASSQEKGLAGVSSSEQYF.

V is TRBV29-1 and J is TRBJ2-1; 11 bases align to TRBD2. The CDR3 is 17 residues long. The V gene's germline CDR1 is SQVTM and CDR2 ANQGSEA. V lost 3 bases to trimming and J lost 4 bases; unmatched junction nucleotides: 11. The CDR3 sequence: CSVEGTGTSGSYNEQFF. Written as DNA, the CDR3 is TGCAGCGTTGAGGGAACAGGGACTAGCGGAAGTTACAATGAGCAGTTCTTC.

A few counts support this clone. The chain has TRBV10-3 and TRBJ1-1, with D tentatively TRBD1 (5 bases). Germline CDR1 is ENHRY and CDR2 is SYGVKD. The V and J ends lost 0 bases and 3 bases respectively, with 8 bases between them. This CDR3 has 14 residues. DNA of the CDR3: TGTGCCATCAGTGAGTCCCAGGGCGACACTGAAGCTTTCTTT. This sequence encodes CAISESQGDTEAFF.

The rearrangement uses TRBV19 and TRBJ2-1; 12 nucleotides line up with TRBD1. The length of the CDR3 is 17 residues. Germline V gene data show CDR1 as LNHDA and CDR2 as SQIVND (reference sequence). Unmatched junction bases numbered 16, after V lost 8 bases and J lost 8 bases. The CDR3 loop reads CASQLADSGTGGYEQFF. The CDR3 coding sequence is TGTGCCAGTCAGCTGGCTGACTCCGGGACAGGGGGCTATGAGCAGTTCTTC.

The rearrangement links TRBV29-1 to TRBJ1-1, with 8 bases fitting TRBD1. The CDR3 runs to 10 residues. The V and J ends lost 5 bases and 11 bases, in that order; junction bases with no gene match: 4. Germline CDR1 SQVTM, CDR2 ANQGSEA. Here the CDR3 reads CSVWDRRAFF. CDR3 sequence (DNA): TGCAGCGTTTGGGACAGGAGGGCTTTCTTT.

The chain uses TRBV4-1 and TRBJ2-6; 7 nucleotides match TRBD1. Per germline, CDR1 MGHRA and CDR2 YSYEKL. This CDR3 has 19 amino acids. Trimming at V came to 1 base and at J to 1 base, leaving 10 bases not matched to a gene. For the CDR3, the DNA is TGCGCCAGCAGCCAAGGTTTCATAACGACAGGGTCTGGGGCCAACGTCCTGACTTTC. It translates to CASSQGFITTGSGANVLTF.

The chain has TRBV7-9 and TRBJ2-3; 13 bases fit TRBD2. The junction had 3 bases not matched to a gene; V was cut back by 5 bases and J by 1 base. CDR1 is SEHNR and CDR2 is FQNEAQ in the germline V gene (reference sequence). The CDR3 spans 16 residues. CDR3 sequence (DNA): TGTGCCAGCAGCCGCGGGACTAGCGGGGGCACAGATACGCAGTATTTT. Its translation is CASSRGTSGGTDTQYF.

This clone was seen a few times. CDR3 sequence reads: CASRELAGVTGELFF. The DNA of the CDR3 is TGTGCCAGCCGGGAACTAGCGGGAGTCACCGGGGAGCTGTTTTTT. The chain combines TRBV28 with TRBJ2-2; 11 bases align to TRBD2. The CDR3 totals 15 residues. Germline CDR1 MDHEN, CDR2 SYDVKM. V shed 8 bases and J 4 bases; nucleotides not matched to a gene: 6. The entire variable domain, with the rest obtained from reference TRBV28 and TRBJ2-2, is as follows: DVKVTQSSRYLVKRTGEKVFLECVQDMDHENMFWYRQDPGLGLRLIYFSYDVKMKEKGDIPEGYSVSREKKERFSLILESASTNQTSMYLCASRELAGVTGELFFGEGSRLTVL.

As for this clone: Other DNA sequences in the same sample also yield this CDR3. V is TRBV5-4 and J is TRBJ2-2, with 9 positions matching TRBD1. Losses at the gene ends were 0 bases for V and 4 bases for J; bases not matched to a gene: 1. The germline CDR1 and CDR2 sequences are SGHNT and YYREEE (reference sequence). The CDR3 length is 15 residues. As DNA, the CDR3 is TGTGCCAGCAGCTTGGGACAGGGGGGCACCGGGGAGCTGTTTTTT. This codes for CASSLGQGGTGELFF. Supplemented by reference TRBV5-4 and TRBJ2-2, the full variable domain reads ETGVTQSPTHLIKTRGQQVTLRCSSQSGHNTVSWYQQALGQGPQFIFQYYREEENGRGNFPPRFSGLQFPNYSSELNVNALELDDSALYLCASSLGQGGTGELFFGEGSRLTVL.

This sequence joins TRBV2 and TRBJ1-6; D uncertain. Trimming took 5 bases from V and 10 from J, leaving 9 bases between them. The germline V gene has CDR1 SNHLY and CDR2 FYNNEI. The CDR3 has 12 amino acids. The CDR3 sequence: CASSLTWSPLHF. The CDR3 DNA reads as TGTGCCAGCAGTTTAACATGGTCACCCCTCCACTTT.

This clone was observed a few times. The rearrangement uses TRBV25-1 and TRBJ2-4, with 9 positions matching TRBD2. The junction had 11 bases not matched to a gene; V was cut back by 8 bases and J by 0 bases. Germline CDR1 and CDR2: MGHDK and SYGVNS. This CDR3 contains 17 residues. CDR3 sequence: CASPKRERGVAKNIQYF. The CDR3 nucleotides read TGTGCCAGCCCGAAGCGAGAGCGGGGGGTAGCCAAAAACATTCAGTACTTC.